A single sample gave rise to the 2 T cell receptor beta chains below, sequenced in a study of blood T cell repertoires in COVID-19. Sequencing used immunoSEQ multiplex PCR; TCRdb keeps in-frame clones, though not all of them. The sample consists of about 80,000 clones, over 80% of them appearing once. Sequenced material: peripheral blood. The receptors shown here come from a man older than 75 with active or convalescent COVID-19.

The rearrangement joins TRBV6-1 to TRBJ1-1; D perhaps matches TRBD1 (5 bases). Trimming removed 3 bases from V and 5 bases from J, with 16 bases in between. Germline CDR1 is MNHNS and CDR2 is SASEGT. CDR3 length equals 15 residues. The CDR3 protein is CASSDRVGSRTEAFF. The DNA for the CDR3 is TGTGCCAGCAGTGACAGGGTAGGGTCTCGGACTGAAGCTTTCTTT.

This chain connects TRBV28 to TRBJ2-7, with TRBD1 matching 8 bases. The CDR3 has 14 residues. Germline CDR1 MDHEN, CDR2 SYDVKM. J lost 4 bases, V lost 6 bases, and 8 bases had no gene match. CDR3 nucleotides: TGTGCCAGCAGCACTCGAGGACAGGGATACGAGCAGTACGTC. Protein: CASSTRGQGYEQYV.